The T cell receptor beta chain under discussion was sequenced for a study of blood T cells in healthy people across ages. The CDR3 covers 14 residues. V was clipped by 3 bases and J by 4 bases; unmatched bases: 5. In germline, CDR1 is SGHRS, CDR2 YFSETQ. General study findings and limits: The recorded TCR beta diversity per million T cells decreased in a roughly linear manner with age.

As to this clonotype: Its antigen is currently unknown.

Combining a sample-barcoded 5' primer with a J-beta primer mix, a second PCR ran for roughly 7 to 12 cycles. TCRdb re-derived calls from the 5' RACE reads in MiXCR, one entry per CDR3 protein. Of some 710,000 distinct CDR3 sequences listed, 22% were seen once; the top ten hold under 25%. The specimen was blood. This chain uses TRBV5-1 with TRBJ1-1, with TRBD1 matching 8 bases. The TCR sequence derives from a man in his sixties or seventies in good health. The CDR3, as DNA: TGCGCCAGCAGCTCCGTAACAGGGGGCACTGAAGCTTTCTTT. Translated, it gives CASSSVTGGTEAFF.